Shown below are 32 T cell receptor beta chains from a single sample sequenced in a study of graft-versus-host responses after intestinal transplantation. Antigens for these TCRs are unknown. Sequenced by immunoSEQ multiplex PCR; TCRdb stores in-frame clones only, minus some. The sample comprises about 88,000 clones, 85% to 95% of which are singletons, and approximately 0.33% rests with the top ten. Here the sequenced sample was unstimulated CD4+ T cells sorted from spleen or lymph node cells, taken before transplant. These receptors were taken from a human donor who was the organ donor for an intestinal transplant.

The chain combines TRBV21-1 with TRBJ2-3; the DNA was not compared with TRBD2, the D call given in the table. TRBV21-1 is a pseudogene segment. There are 14 residues in the CDR3. The CDR3 region is CASLSPGGTDTQYF. CDR3 coding DNA: TGTGCCAGCCTGAGTCCGGGGGGCACAGATACGCAGTATTTT.

The chain employs TRBV11-3 and TRBJ1-3; TRBD1 agrees at 11 bases. The CDR3 is made up of 19 amino acids. V shed 5 bases, J shed 0 bases, and the junction held 12 bases outside the gene matches. Germline V gene data show CDR1 as SGHNT and CDR2 as YENEEA. This CDR3 reads CASSQAGTGGAFSGNTIYF. The CDR3 nucleotides read TGTGCCAGCAGCCAGGCCGGGACAGGGGGTGCTTTCTCTGGAAACACCATATATTTT.

This chain's CDR3 is CASSEAVETQYF. The CDR3 DNA reads as TGTGCCAGCAGTGAGGCTGTTGAGACCCAGTACTTC. The chain joins TRBV2 to TRBJ2-5; no reliable D call. This CDR3 region has 12 residues. Germline V lookup: CDR1 SNHLY, CDR2 FYNNEI. V was cut by 3 bases and J by 5 bases, with 7 bases left in between.

The chain uses TRBV4-1 and TRBJ2-5, with D possibly being TRBD2 (6 bases). The CDR3 has 14 residues. Between the trimmed V and J ends, which lost 1 base and 6 bases, there was a span of 12 bases. Per the germline V gene, CDR1 is MGHRA and CDR2 is YSYEKL. The CDR3 DNA sequence: TGCGCCAGCAGCCAAGCCGACGGGAGCCAGACCCAGTACTTC. It codes for CASSQADGSQTQYF.

The chain employs TRBV19 and TRBJ2-7, with a weak D call TRBD1 (6 bases). There are 14 residues in the CDR3. Germline loops: CDR1 LNHDA, CDR2 SQIVND (reference sequence). V lost 4 bases and J 1 base, leaving 11 bases between the germline ends. DNA of the CDR3: TGTGCCAGTAGTACCCGGGACACTTCCTACGAGCAGTACTTC. As protein: CASSTRDTSYEQYF.

The chain uses TRBV7-3 and TRBJ2-2; 8 bases align to TRBD2. This CDR3 has 14 residues. From germline, CDR1 is SGHTA and CDR2 FQGTGA. With 6 bases clipped from V and 6 bases from J, the junction kept 6 bases outside the gene matches. CDR3 bases: TGTGCCAGCAGTCGGGGGGGTGGCTCCGGGGAGCTGTTTTTT. Residues: CASSRGGGSGELFF. The variable domain in full, with the rest retrieved from reference TRBV7-3 and TRBJ2-2, is GAGVSQTPSNKVTEKGKYVELRCDPISGHTALYWYRQSLGQGPEFLIYFQGTGAADDSGLPNDRFFAVRPEGSVSTLKIQRTERGDSAVYLCASSRGGGSGELFFGEGSRLTVL.

V usage is TRBV29-1 and J usage is TRBJ1-2, with TRBD1 identical over 9 bases. There are 11 residues in the CDR3. The germline V gene encodes CDR1 SQVTM and CDR2 ANQGSEA. Germline trimming cut 8 bases from V and 4 bases from J; bases unmatched to any gene: 2. The CDR3 loop reads CSNRGLYGYTF. Written as DNA, the CDR3 is TGCAGCAACAGGGGGCTCTATGGCTACACCTTC.

Notes on this clone: Germline and junction disagree at one end, which may indicate a read error. Distinct nucleotide sequences in the sample also encode this CDR3. This chain connects TRBV5-1 to TRBJ2-7; TRBD2 matches at 8 bases. The CDR3 covers 15 residues. Germline V gene data show CDR1 as SGHRS and CDR2 as YFSETQ. The CDR3 protein is CASSFGAGGVYEQYF. CDR3 DNA: TGCGCTAGCAGCTTCGGGGCGGGAGGCGTCTACGAGCAGTACTTC.

The V and J genes are TRBV5-4 and TRBJ1-3; no clear D. Germline V gene data show CDR1 as SGHNT and CDR2 as YYREEE (reference sequence). Trimming stripped 0 bases from V and 0 bases from J, with 7 bases between. The CDR3 runs 15 residues. The CDR3 region is CASSLVPNSGNTIYF. The CDR3 DNA is TGTGCCAGCAGCTTGGTCCCCAACTCTGGAAACACCATATATTTT. The complete variable domain, with remaining parts taken from reference TRBV5-4 and TRBJ1-3, reads ETGVTQSPTHLIKTRGQQVTLRCSSQSGHNTVSWYQQALGQGPQFIFQYYREEENGRGNFPPRFSGLQFPNYSSELNVNALELDDSALYLCASSLVPNSGNTIYFGEGSWLTVV.

The rearrangement uses TRBV19 and TRBJ2-3; TRBD1 aligns across 7 bases. Germline lookup yields CDR1 LNHDA and CDR2 SQIVND (reference sequence). The junction had 2 bases not matched to a gene; V was cut back by 4 bases and J by 1 base. The CDR3 totals 14 residues. CDR3 nucleotides: TGTGCCAGTAGTAGAACAGGGGGCACAGATACGCAGTATTTT. Its protein product is CASSRTGGTDTQYF.

This clone was recorded once. This chain uses TRBV7-9 with TRBJ2-1, with 11 nucleotides matching TRBD2. After removal of 3 bases from V and 1 base from J, the junction contained 5 bases not matched to a gene. Looked up from germline, CDR1 is SEHNR and CDR2 is FQNEAQ (reference sequence). The CDR3 contains 17 residues. CDR3 sequence: CASSFKRTSGSYNEQFF. In DNA, the CDR3 is TGTGCCAGCAGCTTCAAGAGGACTAGCGGGTCCTACAATGAGCAGTTCTTC.

V gene TRBV5-1 combines with J gene TRBJ2-7, with TRBD2 matching over 8 bases. In germline, CDR1 is SGHRS, CDR2 YFSETQ. J was trimmed by 4 bases and V by 4 bases; bases with no gene match: 16. The CDR3 length is 17 residues. CDR3 sequence reads: CASSPGWLAGPLYEQYF. In DNA form, the CDR3 reads TGCGCCAGCAGCCCGGGATGGCTAGCGGGCCCCCTTTACGAGCAGTACTTC.

The chain employs TRBV10-3 and TRBJ1-4; 7 positions agree with TRBD1. There are 14 residues in the CDR3. Germline CDR1 and CDR2: ENHRY and SYGVKD. Trimming removed 6 bases from V and 8 bases from J; junction bases left unmatched: 9. This CDR3 is CAISQPGGREKLFF. CDR3 nucleotide sequence: TGTGCCATCAGCCAGCCAGGGGGGCGGGAAAAACTGTTTTTT.

The chain links TRBV4-1 to TRBJ2-3; 9 nucleotides align to TRBD2. Per germline, CDR1 MGHRA and CDR2 YSYEKL. CDR3 length: 16 amino acids. Germline trimming cut 2 bases from V and 0 bases from J; bases unmatched to any gene: 3. The CDR3 region is CASSQRLAESTDTQYF. The CDR3 coding sequence is TGCGCCAGCAGCCAACGACTAGCGGAGAGCACAGATACGCAGTATTTT.

The chain uses TRBV30 and TRBJ2-3; D is ambiguous. Trimming shortened V by 5 bases and J by 1 base, and 10 bases separated the two germline ends. The CDR3 loop spans 13 amino acids. Germline CDR1 reads GTSNPN; CDR2 reads SVGIG (reference sequence). The CDR3 DNA follows: TGTGCCTGGGGAGTCGGCCGCACAGATACGCAGTATTTT. Amino acid sequence: CAWGVGRTDTQYF.

The chain joins TRBV19 to TRBJ2-3; D may be TRBD1 (5 bases). V lost 6 bases, J lost 0 bases, and 16 bases lay in between. In germline, CDR1 is LNHDA, CDR2 SQIVND (reference sequence). This CDR3 has 16 residues. CDR3 protein: CASSRQQDPSTDTQYF. The CDR3 DNA sequence: TGTGCCAGTAGCAGACAACAGGATCCGAGCACAGATACGCAGTATTTT.

The chain recombines TRBV19 with TRBJ2-5; weak D call: TRBD1 (7 bases). The CDR3 sequence is 15 residues long. In germline, CDR1 is LNHDA, CDR2 SQIVND (reference sequence). Trimming cost V 2 bases and J 5 bases, with 15 bases left between them. The CDR3 here is CASSIWRGPEETQYF. The CDR3 DNA follows: TGTGCCAGTAGTATATGGAGGGGGCCTGAGGAGACCCAGTACTTC.

This clone has only a few counts. The chain employs TRBV30 and TRBJ1-3; D is possibly TRBD1 (5 bases). The V gene lost 0 bases and the J gene lost 0 bases, with 6 bases spanning the gap. Germline V gene sequence: CDR1 GTSNPN, CDR2 SVGIG (reference sequence). The CDR3 extends over 14 amino acids. The CDR3 spells CAWSVGHSGNTIYF. The CDR3 DNA sequence: TGTGCCTGGAGTGTCGGACACTCTGGAAACACCATATATTTT.

The gene calls are TRBV27 and TRBJ2-2, with D maybe TRBD2 (5 bases). Trimming took 5 bases from V and 5 from J, leaving 18 bases between them. Germline V gene sequence: CDR1 MNHEY, CDR2 SMNVEV (reference sequence). There are 16 residues in the CDR3. The CDR3 coding sequence is TGTGCCAGCAGTACAACTCCGGGAAGTCCAACCGGGGAGCTGTTTTTT. Translation: CASSTTPGSPTGELFF.

This clone was observed a single time. The rearrangement links TRBV15 to TRBJ2-3, with 7 nucleotides matching TRBD2. With 5 bases clipped from V and 4 bases from J, the junction kept 12 bases outside the gene matches. Germline V gene data show CDR1 as LNHNV and CDR2 as YYDKDF (reference sequence). CDR3 size: 16 residues. The CDR3 DNA is TGTGCCACCAGCGGGGAAAACGCGGGAGATGCAGATACGCAGTATTTT. It is translated as CATSGENAGDADTQYF.

The gene calls are TRBV6-5 and TRBJ1-2, with D maybe TRBD1 (6 bases). From germline, CDR1 is MNHEY and CDR2 SVGAGI. The CDR3 sequence is 15 residues long. V was clipped by 4 bases and J by 5 bases, with 17 bases between them. CDR3 coding DNA: TGTGCCAGCAGTTCTGGGGGGGCGGGGGCTTATGGCTACACCTTC. Translation: CASSSGGAGAYGYTF.

The chain has TRBV29-1 and TRBJ2-1; 7 nucleotides align to TRBD2. Trimming cost V 7 bases and J 0 bases; bases outside gene matches: 3. Germline CDR1 reads SQVTM; CDR2 reads ANQGSEA. The CDR3 covers 13 residues. CDR3 residues: CSGERGSYNEQFF. Written as DNA, the CDR3 is TGCAGCGGGGAGCGGGGCTCCTACAATGAGCAGTTCTTC.

V is TRBV27 and J is TRBJ1-6, with D unresolved. CDR1 is MNHEY, CDR2 SMNVEV, per germline (reference sequence). This CDR3 spans 15 amino acids. Trimming cost V 3 bases and J 12 bases, with 18 bases left between them. The CDR3 DNA sequence: TGTGCCAGCAGTTTTTCCGGCCCAGAACGGGGACCCCTCCACTTT. Encoded protein: CASSFSGPERGPLHF.

The chain uses TRBV25-1 and TRBJ1-4; D is perhaps TRBD1 (5 bases). Germline lookup yields CDR1 MGHDK and CDR2 SYGVNS. V lost 0 bases and J 10 bases, leaving 9 bases between the germline ends. The CDR3 is 13 residues long. CDR3 nucleotides: TGTGCCAGCAGTGAATATATCGGGGGAAAACTGTTTTTT. It encodes CASSEYIGGKLFF.

The chain uses TRBV2 and TRBJ2-2; 11 nucleotides match TRBD2. CDR1 is SNHLY and CDR2 is FYNNEI in the germline V gene. V lost 6 bases and J lost 1; bases outside the gene matches: 1. The CDR3 is made up of 15 amino acids. In nucleotides, the CDR3 is TGTGCCAGCAGGCTAGCGGGGGGGAACACCGGGGAGCTGTTTTTT. Its translation: CASRLAGGNTGELFF.

The chain has TRBV7-9 and TRBJ2-1; 10 bases match TRBD2. CDR1 is SEHNR and CDR2 is FQNEAQ in the germline V gene (reference sequence). V lost 5 bases, J lost 6 bases, and 19 bases stayed unmatched. This CDR3 is built from 19 residues. The CDR3 DNA is TGTGCCAGCAGCCCAACCAGATCGGCAGCGGGAGGGCCGATCAATGAGCAGTTCTTC. This translates into CASSPTRSAAGGPINEQFF.

The V gene is TRBV29-1, the J gene TRBJ2-3; TRBD2 is a possible D gene (6 bases). Trimming took off 3 bases at V and 0 bases at J, with 22 bases between the two ends. Germline CDR1 reads SQVTM; CDR2 reads ANQGSEA. This CDR3 region has 18 residues. The CDR3 DNA follows: TGCAGCGTTGACGAAAGGCAGCGGGCGCGCCTTAGCACAGATACGCAGTATTTT. It is translated as CSVDERQRARLSTDTQYF.

CDR3 DNA sequence: TGTGCCAGCAGCTTAGTCGGGGACAGGGGGCGTTGGGGGACTGAAGCTTTCTTT. This gives the protein CASSLVGDRGRWGTEAFF. This sequence joins TRBV11-2 and TRBJ1-1, with 12 nucleotides matching TRBD1. This CDR3 has 18 residues. Per the germline V gene, CDR1 is SGHAT and CDR2 is FQNNGV. Trimming at V came to 1 base and at J to 5 bases, leaving 11 bases not matched to a gene.

For this clone: A read error may produce the germline difference seen at one junction end. The rearrangement joins TRBV7-6 to TRBJ2-2, with TRBD1 matching over 10 bases. The CDR3 is 16 amino acids. CDR1 SGHVS and CDR2 FNYEAQ come from the germline V gene. CDR3 sequence reads: CASTLGATGGSGELFF. CDR3 nucleotides: TGTGCCAGCACCTTAGGGGCGACAGGGGGCTCCGGGGAGCTGTTTTTT. Complete variable domain (other parts from reference TRBV7-6 and TRBJ2-2): GAGVSQSPRYKVTKRGQDVALRCDPISGHVSLYWYRQALGQGPEFLTYFNYEAQQDKSGLPNDRFSAERPEGSISTLTIQRTEQRDSAMYRCASTLGATGGSGELFFGEGSRLTVL.

The chain joins TRBV25-1 to TRBJ1-1, with 10 positions matching TRBD1. The CDR3 is 15 amino acids. CDR1 is MGHDK, CDR2 SYGVNS, per germline. The ends lost 3 bases at V and 1 base at J; junction bases unmatched: 2. The DNA of the CDR3 is TGTGCCAGCAGTGAGTGGACAGGGGGGAACACTGAAGCTTTCTTT. This translates into CASSEWTGGNTEAFF.

The chain carries TRBV2 and TRBJ2-1; 8 bases match TRBD2. V lost 7 bases and J lost 5; bases outside the gene matches: 10. Germline CDR1 and CDR2: SNHLY and FYNNEI. The CDR3 is 15 residues long. CDR3 nucleotides: TGTGCCAGCACCAGAACGGGGGGGCTAAACAATGAGCAGTTCTTC. Amino acids: CASTRTGGLNNEQFF. The full variable domain, with the rest looked up from reference TRBV2 and TRBJ2-1, is EPEVTQTPSHQVTQMGQEVILRCVPISNHLYFYWYRQILGQKVEFLVSFYNNEISEKSEIFDDQFSVERPDGSNFTLKIRSTKLEDSAMYFCASTRTGGLNNEQFFGPGTRLTVL.

The chain carries TRBV28 and TRBJ1-1, with D perhaps TRBD1 (6 bases). Trimming left V 3 bases short and J 11 bases short, with 16 bases between. Germline CDR1 reads MDHEN; CDR2 reads SYDVKM. The CDR3 has 13 residues. The DNA of the CDR3 is TGTGCCAGCAGTTTGCCCTTTACAGGGTCGGCTTTCTTT. Translated: CASSLPFTGSAFF.